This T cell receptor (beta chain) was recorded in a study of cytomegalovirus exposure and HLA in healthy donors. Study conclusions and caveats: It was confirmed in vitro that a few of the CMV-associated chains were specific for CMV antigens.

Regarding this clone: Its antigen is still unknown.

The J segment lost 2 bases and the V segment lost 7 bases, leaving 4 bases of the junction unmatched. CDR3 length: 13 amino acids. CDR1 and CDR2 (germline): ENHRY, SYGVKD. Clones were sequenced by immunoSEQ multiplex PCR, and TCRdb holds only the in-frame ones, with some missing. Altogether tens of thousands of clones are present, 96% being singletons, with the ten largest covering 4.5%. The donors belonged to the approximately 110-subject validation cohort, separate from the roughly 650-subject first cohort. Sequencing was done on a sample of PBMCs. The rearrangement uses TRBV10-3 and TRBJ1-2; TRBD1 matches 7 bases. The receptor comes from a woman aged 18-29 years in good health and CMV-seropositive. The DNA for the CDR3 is TGTGCCATCACTCCGACAGGGAACTATGGCTACACCTTC. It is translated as CAITPTGNYGYTF.